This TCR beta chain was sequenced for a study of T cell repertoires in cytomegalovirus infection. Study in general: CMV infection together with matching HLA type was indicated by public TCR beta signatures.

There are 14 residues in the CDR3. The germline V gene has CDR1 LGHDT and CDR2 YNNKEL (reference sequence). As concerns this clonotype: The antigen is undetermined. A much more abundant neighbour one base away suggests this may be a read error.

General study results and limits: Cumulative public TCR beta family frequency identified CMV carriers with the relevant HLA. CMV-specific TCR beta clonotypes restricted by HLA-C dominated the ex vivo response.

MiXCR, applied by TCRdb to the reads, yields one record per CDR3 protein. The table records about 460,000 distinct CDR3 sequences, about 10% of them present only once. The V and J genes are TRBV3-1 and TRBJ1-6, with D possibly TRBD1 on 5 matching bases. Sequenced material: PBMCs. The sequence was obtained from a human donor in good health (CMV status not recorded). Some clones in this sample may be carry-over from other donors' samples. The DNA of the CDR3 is TGTGCCAGCAGCCAAGTCGGGACCAATTCACCCCCCCACTTT. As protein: CASSQVGTNSPPHF.